This entry features one T cell receptor beta chain sequence. The V gene lost 0 bases and the J gene lost 4 bases, with 19 bases spanning the gap. The V gene's germline CDR1 is LGHNA and CDR2 YSLEER. The CDR3 has 17 amino acids. This sample is part of a study of human T cells and chemical hapten exposure. Unfractionated whole blood yielded the extracted total RNA. Unique molecular identifiers were affixed to discrete cDNA molecules within the library. From the reads, TCRdb called clonotypes with MiXCR, one entry per CDR3 protein. The sample comprises roughly 120,000 distinct CDR3 sequences, 8.5% of which are singletons, and 1.4% rests with the top ten.

Sequenced sample: whole blood. The TCR sequence derives from a human donor in good health. Some clones in this sample may be carry-over from other donors' samples. The genes are TRBV4-3 and TRBJ2-7; the D gene could be TRBD1 or TRBD2 (5 bases each). CDR3 in amino acids: CASSQDSQGQLGYEQYF. In DNA form, the CDR3 reads TGCGCCAGCAGCCAAGATAGCCAGGGCCAACTAGGGTACGAGCAGTACTTC.